This T cell receptor beta chain was profiled in a study of regulatory T cells in long-lasting Graves disease. Arm-PCR with iRepertoire HTBI primers amplified the CDR3 regions for these TCR beta libraries. TCRdb processed the multiplex PCR reads anew with MiXCR; each CDR3 protein has one entry. The sample has approximately 230,000 distinct CDR3 sequences; around 16% are singletons. Study findings and constraints: The researchers studied only peripheral blood, not thyroid tissue.

Time point given: newly diagnosed GD, antithyroid drugs for less than 3 months. Extracted RNA from PBMCs served as the source of the TCR library. The table lists this clonotype with many counts. Its antigen is not identified. The CDR3 length is 17 residues. Germline V gives CDR1 DFQATT, CDR2 SNEGSKA (reference sequence). Deletions cut 4 bases from V and 0 bases from J, with 18 bases between. The TCR sequence derives from a female donor with Graves disease. The chain is built from TRBV20-1 and TRBJ1-4; the D gene is possibly TRBD1 (5 bases). Sequenced material: peripheral blood mononuclear cells (PBMCs), taken at new diagnosis, from a patient treated with antithyroid drugs. This CDR3 reads CSANLGGGFATNEKLFF. The CDR3 nucleotides read TGCAGTGCTAACCTGGGGGGAGGGTTCGCAACTAATGAAAAACTGTTTTTT.